The entry below describes one T cell receptor beta chain. J lost 5 bases, V lost 11 bases, and 8 bases had no gene match. The CDR3 totals 13 residues. Germline V lookup: CDR1 ENHRY, CDR2 SYGVKD. The record originates from a study of blood T cell repertoires in COVID-19. On the study more broadly: PBMCs, B-cell-depleted T cells, or T cells were the source of the cDNA or gDNA that made up the material.

Authors' data handling: Counts of nucleated cells, estimated from reference gene primer amplification, were obtained. Assay: immunoSEQ multiplex PCR; the TCRdb copy retains only in-frame clones and omits some. That table furnishes V, J and clone size, whereas the DNA furnished D and trimming. The sample consists of about 51,000 clones, about 91% of them appearing once. The sample consisted of peripheral blood. This clonotype was sampled from a man aged 50 or older with acute or convalescent COVID-19. The chain recombines TRBV10-3 with TRBJ1-5; 8 bases agree with TRBD1. The CDR3 is CALSQGAYQPQHF. The CDR3 DNA follows: TGTGCCCTTAGTCAGGGGGCTTATCAGCCCCAGCATTTT.